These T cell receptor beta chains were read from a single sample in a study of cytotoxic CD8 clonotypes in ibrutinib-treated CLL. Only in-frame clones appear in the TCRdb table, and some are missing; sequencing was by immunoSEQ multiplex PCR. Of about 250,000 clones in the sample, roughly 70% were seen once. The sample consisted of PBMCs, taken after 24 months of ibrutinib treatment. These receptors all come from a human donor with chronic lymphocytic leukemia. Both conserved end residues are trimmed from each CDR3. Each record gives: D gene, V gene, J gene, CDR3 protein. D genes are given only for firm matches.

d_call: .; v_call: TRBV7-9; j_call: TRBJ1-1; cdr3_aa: ASSGSDSLNTEAF
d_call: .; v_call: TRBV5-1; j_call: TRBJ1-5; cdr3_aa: ASSLSSGGNQPQH
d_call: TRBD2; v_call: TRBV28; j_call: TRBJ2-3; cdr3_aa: ASSQGLAPSTDTQY
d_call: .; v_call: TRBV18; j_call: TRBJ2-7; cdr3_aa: ASSPIARTDYEQY
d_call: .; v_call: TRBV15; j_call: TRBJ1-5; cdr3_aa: ATSSDMYEEKGPQH
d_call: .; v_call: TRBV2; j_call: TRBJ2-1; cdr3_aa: ASSEQF
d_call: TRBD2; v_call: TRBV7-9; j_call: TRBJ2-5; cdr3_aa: ASSPSREGETQY
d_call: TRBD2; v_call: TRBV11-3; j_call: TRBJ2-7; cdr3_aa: ASSSPGTSGSREQY
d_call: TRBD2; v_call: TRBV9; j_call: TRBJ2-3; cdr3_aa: ASSVTPIAGGRTDTQY
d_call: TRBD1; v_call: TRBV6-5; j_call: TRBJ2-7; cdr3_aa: ASTQGAVYEQY
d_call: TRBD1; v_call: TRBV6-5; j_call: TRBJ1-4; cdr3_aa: ASSYSDRGNEKLF